This section outlines one TCR beta chain sequence together with its context. Per the germline V gene, CDR1 is GTSNPN and CDR2 is SVGIG (reference sequence). This CDR3 is built from 13 residues. V lost 0 bases, J lost 7 bases, and 2 bases stayed unmatched. In the original processing: Reference gene primer amplification yielded estimated nucleated cell counts. Some clones are missing from TCRdb's copy, which holds only in-frame ones; the method was immunoSEQ multiplex PCR. D and trimming come from the DNA, and the V and J calls and clone size come from that table. The sample includes around 190,000 clones, 88% of them seen just once. The data stem from a study of blood T cell repertoires in COVID-19. Study at large: PBMCs, B-cell-depleted T cells, or T cells were the source of the cDNA or gDNA that made up the material.

Specimen: peripheral blood. This chain joins TRBV30 and TRBJ1-4; TRBD1 matches 7 bases. This TCR was recovered from a human donor in a cohort sampled during active COVID-19. The CDR3 sequence is CAWSVNRGEKLFF. CDR3 sequence (DNA): TGTGCCTGGAGTGTAAACAGGGGTGAAAAACTGTTTTTT.